This entry is about one TCR beta chain. Per the original data handling: Reference gene primer amplification gave nucleated cell count estimates. Measured with immunoSEQ multiplex PCR; TCRdb has only the in-frame clones, and not every one. The V and J calls and clone size come from that table; D and trimming were worked out from the DNA. The table includes 19,000 or so clones, approximately 90% detected once. V dropped 5 bases and J dropped 2; count of bases not matched to a gene: 10. This CDR3 has 16 residues. CDR1 and CDR2 from the germline V gene are SGHVS and FQNEAQ. The data are from a study of blood T cell repertoires in COVID-19. The overall study: COVID-19 samples, acute and convalescent, were from the United States, Italy and Spain. PBMCs, B-cell-depleted T cells, or T cells were the source of the cDNA or gDNA that made up the material.

This chain uses TRBV7-8 with TRBJ1-1, with 8 bases that match TRBD1. This TCR was sampled from a man in his 70s with active COVID-19. Sequenced sample: peripheral blood. The CDR3 loop is CASSPGGQGANTEAFF. The CDR3 DNA reads TGTGCCAGCAGCCCTGGAGGGCAGGGGGCTAACACTGAAGCTTTCTTT. Together with reference TRBV7-8 and TRBJ1-1, the CDR3 gives the full variable domain: GAGVSQSPRYKVAKRGQDVALRCDPISGHVSLFWYQQALGQGPEFLTYFQNEAQLDKSGLPSDRFFAERPEGSVSTLKIQRTQQEDSAVYLCASSPGGQGANTEAFFGQGTRLTVV.